This entry is about one T cell receptor (beta chain). As yet, its antigen is unknown. The donors, all of them Caucasian adults, lived in Nashville, Tennessee. This sample is drawn from a study of shared clonotypes between healthy human individuals. Findings and caveats of the study: Compared with memory subsets, naive subsets generally had larger estimated richness. The study found lower generation probabilities in non-shared clonotypes than in those shared by all four donors.

The V and J ends lost 7 bases and 0 bases respectively, with 9 bases between them. The germline V gene encodes CDR1 MDHEN and CDR2 SYDVKM. The length of the CDR3 is 14 residues. Data came from immunoSEQ multiplex PCR; TCRdb stores just in-frame clones and leaves some out. The data hold some 580,000 clones, with about 96% observed a single time. The material sequenced was naive CD4+ T cells sorted from blood. Stated subset: CD45RA+ positively selected. The sequence was collected from a woman in her twenties or thirties in good health. This chain uses TRBV28 with TRBJ1-4; D uncertain. This chain's CDR3 is CASTSPTTNEKLFF. The CDR3 DNA reads as TGTGCCAGCACCTCCCCAACAACTAATGAAAAACTGTTTTTT. Complete variable domain (other parts from reference TRBV28 and TRBJ1-4): DVKVTQSSRYLVKRTGEKVFLECVQDMDHENMFWYRQDPGLGLRLIYFSYDVKMKEKGDIPEGYSVSREKKERFSLILESASTNQTSMYLCASTSPTTNEKLFFGSGTQLSVL.